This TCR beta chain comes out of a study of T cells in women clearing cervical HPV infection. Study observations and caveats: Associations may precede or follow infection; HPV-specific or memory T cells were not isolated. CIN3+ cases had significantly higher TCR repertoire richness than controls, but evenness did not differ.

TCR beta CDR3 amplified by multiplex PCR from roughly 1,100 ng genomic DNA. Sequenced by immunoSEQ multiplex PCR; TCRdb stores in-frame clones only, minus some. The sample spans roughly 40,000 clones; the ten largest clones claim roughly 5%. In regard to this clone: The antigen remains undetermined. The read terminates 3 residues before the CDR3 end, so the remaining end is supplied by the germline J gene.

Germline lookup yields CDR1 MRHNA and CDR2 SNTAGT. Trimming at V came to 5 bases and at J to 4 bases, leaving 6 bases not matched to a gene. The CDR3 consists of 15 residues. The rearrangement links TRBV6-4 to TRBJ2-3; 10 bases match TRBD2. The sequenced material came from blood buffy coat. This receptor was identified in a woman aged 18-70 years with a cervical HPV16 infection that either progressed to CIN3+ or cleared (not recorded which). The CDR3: CASSPLAGGPDTQYF. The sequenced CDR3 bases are TGTGCCAGCAGTCCTTTAGCGGGGGGACCAGATACG.